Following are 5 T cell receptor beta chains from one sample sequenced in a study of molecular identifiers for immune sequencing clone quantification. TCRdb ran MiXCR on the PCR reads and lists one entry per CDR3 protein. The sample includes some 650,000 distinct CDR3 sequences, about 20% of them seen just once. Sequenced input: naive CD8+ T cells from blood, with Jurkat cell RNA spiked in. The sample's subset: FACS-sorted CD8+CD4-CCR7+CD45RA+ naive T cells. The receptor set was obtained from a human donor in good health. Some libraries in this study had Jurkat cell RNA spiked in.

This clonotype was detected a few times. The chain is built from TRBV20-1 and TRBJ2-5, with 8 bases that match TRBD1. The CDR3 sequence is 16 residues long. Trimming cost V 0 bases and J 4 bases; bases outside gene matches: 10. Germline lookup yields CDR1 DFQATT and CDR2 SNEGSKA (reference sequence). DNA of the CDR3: TGCAGTGCTAGAGACTCAGGCAGGGGGCGCGGAGAGACCCAGTACTTC. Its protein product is CSARDSGRGRGETQYF.

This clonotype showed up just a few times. CDR3 sequence (DNA): TGTGCCAGCAGCAAAGGGCCTAGCGGGGGGTCTAAGGATACGCAGTATTTT. Translation gives CASSKGPSGGSKDTQYF. The chain couples TRBV21-1 to TRBJ2-3; no check of the table's D call, TRBD2, against the DNA was made. TRBV21-1 is a known pseudogene. This CDR3 region has 17 residues.

CDR3 DNA: TGCGCCAGCAGCTACCGAAAACAGAGAAATAAGAACACTGAAGCTTTCTTT. Amino acid sequence: CASSYRKQRNKNTEAFF. The chain uses TRBV4-1 and TRBJ1-1; no definite D call. V was cut by 5 bases and J by 1 base, with 20 bases left in between. The CDR3 totals 17 residues. Germline CDR1 reads MGHRA; CDR2 reads YSYEKL.

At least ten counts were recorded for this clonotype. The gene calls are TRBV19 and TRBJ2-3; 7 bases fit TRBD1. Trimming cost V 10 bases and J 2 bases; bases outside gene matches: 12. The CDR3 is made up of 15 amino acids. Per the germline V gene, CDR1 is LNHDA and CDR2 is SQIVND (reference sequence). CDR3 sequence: CATRGWDSDTDTQYF. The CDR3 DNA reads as TGTGCCACGAGGGGTTGGGACAGTGACACAGATACGCAGTATTTT.

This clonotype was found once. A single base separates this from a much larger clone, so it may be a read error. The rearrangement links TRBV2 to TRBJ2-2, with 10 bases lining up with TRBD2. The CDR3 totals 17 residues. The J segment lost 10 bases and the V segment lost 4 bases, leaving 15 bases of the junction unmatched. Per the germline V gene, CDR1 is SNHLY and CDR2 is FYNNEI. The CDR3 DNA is TGTGCCAGCAGTGTGCTAGCGGGGGTTCTCCGTGGCGAGGAGCTGTTTTTT. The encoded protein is CASSVLAGVLRGEELFF. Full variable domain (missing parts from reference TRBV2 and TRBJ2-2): EPEVTQTPSHQVTQMGQEVILRCVPISNHLYFYWYRQILGQKVEFLVSFYNNEISEKSEIFDDQFSVERPDGSNFTLKIRSTKLEDSAMYFCASSVLAGVLRGEELFFGEGSRLTVL.